The 24 T cell receptor beta chains below were found in one sample sequenced in a study of blood T cell repertoires in COVID-19. Only in-frame clones appear in the TCRdb table, and some are missing; sequencing was by immunoSEQ multiplex PCR. The sample records about 100,000 clones, roughly 90% being singletons. Sequencing was performed on peripheral blood. The receptors stem from a man aged 45-65 years with active COVID-19.

The chain employs TRBV25-1 and TRBJ2-3, with 7 bases that match TRBD1. In germline, CDR1 is MGHDK, CDR2 SYGVNS. The J segment lost 0 bases and the V segment lost 5 bases, leaving 5 bases of the junction unmatched. The CDR3 totals 15 residues. The CDR3 DNA reads TGTGCCAGCAGTAAAGGGACAGCCAGCACAGATACGCAGTATTTT. Its protein is CASSKGTASTDTQYF.

The rearrangement links TRBV5-6 to TRBJ1-6; 8 bases align to TRBD1. The length of the CDR3 is 15 residues. Germline CDR1 is SGHDT and CDR2 is YYEEEE. V was pared by 4 bases and J by 8 bases, with 8 bases of the junction left unmatched. The CDR3 spells CASSIGQGGYSPLHF. The CDR3 DNA reads as TGTGCCAGCAGCATCGGACAGGGAGGGTATTCACCCCTCCACTTT.

This clone was detected once. The CDR3 loop is CSSGTGGLNTEAFF. The CDR3 region has the DNA TGCAGCTCTGGGACAGGAGGGCTGAACACTGAAGCTTTCTTT. The rearrangement uses TRBV29-1 and TRBJ1-1; TRBD1 agrees at 8 bases. Losses at the gene ends were 8 bases for V and 0 bases for J; bases not matched to a gene: 8. The germline V gene has CDR1 SQVTM and CDR2 ANQGSEA. The CDR3 runs 14 residues.

The chain recombines TRBV2 with TRBJ2-7; 7 bases fit TRBD2. Germline V gene data show CDR1 as SNHLY and CDR2 as FYNNEI. This CDR3 contains 12 residues. The J segment lost 2 bases and the V segment lost 10 bases, leaving 5 bases of the junction unmatched. CDR3 sequence reads: CAKRDGAYEQYF. As DNA, the CDR3 is TGTGCCAAGCGGGACGGAGCCTACGAGCAGTACTTC.

This rearrangement joins TRBV19 to TRBJ2-5, with TRBD2 matching 11 bases. Per germline, CDR1 LNHDA and CDR2 SQIVND (reference sequence). Losses at the gene ends were 6 bases for V and 5 bases for J; bases not matched to a gene: 8. This CDR3 has 15 residues. CDR3 DNA sequence: TGTGCCAGTAGCGATAGCGGGGGGGCGGGTGAGACCCAGTACTTC. This encodes CASSDSGGAGETQYF.

The sample holds one count of this clone. J is TRBJ1-1 and V is TRBV18; D is ambiguous. V gave up 5 bases and J gave up 1 base, with 11 bases separating them. Germline loops: CDR1 KGHSH, CDR2 LQKENI. CDR3 length equals 14 residues. The CDR3 region is CASSKIERNTEAFF. CDR3 nucleotide sequence: TGTGCCAGCTCAAAAATCGAGAGGAACACTGAAGCTTTCTTT.

The DNA of the CDR3 is TGCGCCAGCAGCTTGGACGGGACACTCTCTGGAAACACCATATATTTT. The encoded protein is CASSLDGTLSGNTIYF. The chain links TRBV5-1 to TRBJ1-3, with D perhaps matching TRBD1 (6 bases). The CDR3 has 16 residues. CDR1 and CDR2 from the germline V gene are SGHRS and YFSETQ. Trimming removed 0 bases from V and 0 bases from J, with 10 bases in between. The variable domain in full, with the rest retrieved from reference TRBV5-1 and TRBJ1-3, is KAGVTQTPRYLIKTRGQQVTLSCSPISGHRSVSWYQQTPGQGLQFLFEYFSETQRNKGNFPGRFSGRQFSNSRSEMNVSTLELGDSALYLCASSLDGTLSGNTIYFGEGSWLTVV.

The chain is built from TRBV27 and TRBJ2-2; 7 bases agree with TRBD1. V lost 3 bases, J lost 0 bases, and 4 bases stayed unmatched. CDR3 length equals 16 residues. Germline V gene lookup returns CDR1 MNHEY and CDR2 SMNVEV (reference sequence). This CDR3 reads CASSFGDRTNTGELFF. The CDR3 DNA reads TGTGCCAGCAGTTTCGGGGACAGAACGAACACCGGGGAGCTGTTTTTT.

CDR3 nucleotides: TGTGCCAGCAGCCAGGGCGGGGGGTCTAGCACAGATACGCAGTATTTT. It is translated as CASSQGGGSSTDTQYF. V usage is TRBV3-1 (or the pseudogene TRBV3-2) and J usage is TRBJ2-3; TRBD2 agrees at 8 bases. The CDR3 totals 16 residues. The germline gives CDR1 LGHDT, CDR2 YNNKEL (reference sequence). J was trimmed by 0 bases and V by 3 bases; bases with no gene match: 5.

Here the CDR3 DNA reads TGCGCCAGCAGCAAGGGACAGCCGAACACTGAAGCTTTCTTT. This sequence encodes CASSKGQPNTEAFF. This chain links TRBV5-1 with TRBJ1-1; TRBD1 agrees at 7 bases. CDR1 SGHRS and CDR2 YFSETQ come from the germline V gene. J lost 1 base, V lost 4 bases, and 4 bases had no gene match. This CDR3 is 14 amino acids long. The whole variable domain, remainder taken from reference TRBV5-1 and TRBJ1-1, is KAGVTQTPRYLIKTRGQQVTLSCSPISGHRSVSWYQQTPGQGLQFLFEYFSETQRNKGNFPGRFSGRQFSNSRSEMNVSTLELGDSALYLCASSKGQPNTEAFFGQGTRLTVV.

V gene TRBV29-1 combines with J gene TRBJ2-5; D is undetermined. The CDR3 totals 13 residues. The V and J ends lost 6 bases and 3 bases respectively, with 14 bases between them. The germline V gene encodes CDR1 SQVTM and CDR2 ANQGSEA. The CDR3 DNA sequence: TGCAGCGTCAGACTGTCCGCCGAAGAGACCCAGTACTTC. Its translation: CSVRLSAEETQYF.

As DNA, the CDR3 is TGTGCCAGCAGTGTGGGGGACAGTTTAGTAGATACGCAGTATTTT. It specifies CASSVGDSLVDTQYF. The chain carries TRBV2 and TRBJ2-3, with 7 positions matching TRBD1. Trimming cost V 4 bases and J 5 bases; bases outside gene matches: 9. The CDR3 contains 15 residues. Germline V gene sequence: CDR1 SNHLY, CDR2 FYNNEI.

V and J are TRBV2 and TRBJ2-3; 12 nucleotides align to TRBD2. Germline V lookup: CDR1 SNHLY, CDR2 FYNNEI. The CDR3 covers 15 residues. After removal of 6 bases from V and 5 bases from J, the junction contained 6 bases not matched to a gene. The CDR3 sequence is CASSRLAGVGDTQYF. The CDR3 nucleotides read TGTGCCAGCAGCCGACTAGCGGGAGTGGGAGATACGCAGTATTTT.

The chain couples TRBV12-3 or TRBV12-4 to TRBJ1-1; the D gene is possibly TRBD1 (5 bases). Trimming shortened V by 4 bases and J by 7 bases, and 10 bases separated the two germline ends. The CDR3 contains 12 residues. Written as DNA, the CDR3 is TGTGCCAGCAGTTACCGGGGGGGTGAAGCTTTCTTT. Translation gives CASSYRGGEAFF.

The V call is TRBV6-5, the J call TRBJ2-2, with TRBD1 matching 10 bases. Looked up from germline, CDR1 is MNHEY and CDR2 is SVGAGI. The CDR3 runs to 15 residues. Trimming took 8 bases from V and 4 from J; bases not matched to a gene: 7. The CDR3 reads CASGMGQGTTGELFF. CDR3 in DNA: TGTGCCAGCGGGATGGGACAGGGGACCACCGGGGAGCTGTTTTTT.

The CDR3 DNA sequence: TGCAGCGCAATAGCAGGGGCTGCTCAGCCCCAGCATTTT. Protein product: CSAIAGAAQPQHF. The V call is TRBV29-1, the J call TRBJ1-5; D is possibly TRBD1 (6 bases). V was trimmed by 7 bases and J by 6 bases, leaving 16 bases between them. Germline V CDR1 and CDR2: SQVTM, ANQGSEA. There are 13 residues in the CDR3.

This clone has just one count. The J gene is TRBJ2-7, the V gene TRBV5-4; 7 bases match TRBD1. The CDR3 totals 18 residues. V lost 1 base and J lost 2; bases outside the gene matches: 15. Germline V gives CDR1 SGHNT, CDR2 YYREEE (reference sequence). The CDR3 sequence: CASSLNYEPGQITYEQYV. Written as DNA, the CDR3 is TGTGCCAGCAGCTTGAACTACGAACCGGGACAGATAACCTACGAGCAGTACGTC.

This clone occurred once. The genes are TRBV5-4 and TRBJ1-2, with a possible D match to TRBD1 (6 bases). V shed 3 bases and J shed 2 bases, with 8 bases lying between them. CDR3 length: 13 amino acids. Germline values: CDR1 SGHNT, CDR2 YYREEE (reference sequence). The CDR3 region has the DNA TGTGCCAGCAGCTCTAGGGGGAACTATGGCTACACCTTC. Protein: CASSSRGNYGYTF.

The rearrangement links TRBV7-8 to TRBJ1-1; a possible D gene is TRBD1 (6 bases). The CDR3 is 16 residues long. Trimming removed 0 bases from V and 3 bases from J, with 14 bases in between. Per germline, CDR1 SGHVS and CDR2 FQNEAQ. The CDR3 DNA reads as TGTGCCAGCAGCTTAGCGCACAGGGAGAGTGACACTGAAGCTTTCTTT. Amino acid sequence: CASSLAHRESDTEAFF.

This clone was recorded once. The chain recombines TRBV24-1 with TRBJ2-1; tentatively, D is TRBD2 (5 bases). CDR3 length: 14 amino acids. The V gene lost 3 bases and the J gene lost 4 bases, with 9 bases spanning the gap. CDR1 is KGHDR, CDR2 SFDVKD, per germline. The CDR3 sequence is CATSDPRGYNEQFF. The CDR3 nucleotides read TGTGCCACCAGTGATCCCCGGGGTTACAATGAGCAGTTCTTC.

The CDR3 here is CATSDGTGTAYNEQFF. CDR3 nucleotides: TGTGCCACCAGTGACGGTACCGGGACAGCCTACAATGAGCAGTTCTTC. The chain recombines TRBV24-1 with TRBJ2-1; 7 bases fit TRBD1. V gave up 4 bases and J gave up 2 bases; unmatched junction bases: 7. Germline V lookup: CDR1 KGHDR, CDR2 SFDVKD. This CDR3 is 16 amino acids long.

V and J are TRBV5-1 and TRBJ1-1, with TRBD1 matching over 8 bases. Unmatched junction bases numbered 17, after V lost 6 bases and J lost 7 bases. The CDR3 consists of 16 residues. CDR1 is SGHRS and CDR2 is YFSETQ in the germline V gene. The chain's CDR3 is CASTAGQGSPAREAFF. For the CDR3, the DNA is TGCGCCAGCACCGCAGGACAGGGCTCTCCCGCCCGTGAAGCTTTCTTT. Drawing the rest from reference TRBV5-1 and TRBJ1-1, the complete variable domain is KAGVTQTPRYLIKTRGQQVTLSCSPISGHRSVSWYQQTPGQGLQFLFEYFSETQRNKGNFPGRFSGRQFSNSRSEMNVSTLELGDSALYLCASTAGQGSPAREAFFGQGTRLTVV.

J is TRBJ1-6 and V is TRBV11-2; D might be TRBD1 (5 bases). Trimming left V 5 bases short and J 5 bases short, with 13 bases between. The CDR3 sequence is 15 residues long. Germline V CDR1 and CDR2: SGHAT, FQNNGV. The CDR3 protein is CASSTGQVHNSPLHF. CDR3 in DNA: TGTGCCAGCAGCACCGGACAAGTCCATAATTCACCCCTCCACTTT.

CDR3 protein: CASSPLGGVETQYF. CDR3 DNA sequence: TGTGCCAGCAGCCCCTTGGGAGGGGTCGAGACCCAGTACTTC. The rearrangement joins TRBV7-2 to TRBJ2-5, with TRBD2 matching 7 bases. Losses at the gene ends were 5 bases for V and 5 bases for J; bases not matched to a gene: 8. Germline V gene lookup returns CDR1 SGHTA and CDR2 FQGNSA. This CDR3 contains 14 residues.